This entry concerns a single T cell receptor beta chain. This clonotype was counted a few times. What this receptor recognizes is not known. No base qualities exist here, and no much larger clone lies one base off it. These data are taken from a study of CD8 T cells in ankylosing spondylitis (dated by TCRdb to the late 2010s). Regarding the study in general: To find TCR variants linked to disease, the study profiled T cell receptor beta repertoires in ankylosing spondylitis patients and healthy donors. Samples of peripheral blood were taken, and for ankylosing spondylitis patients, synovial fluid was collected as well. The full study cohort was made up of 20 to 25 ankylosing spondylitis patients and approximately 100 healthy donors.

Sequencing was carried out with an Illumina HiSeq 2500. Quantitative 5'-RACE with molecular barcodes was the method used to prepare the TCR beta libraries. In the source study's methods: A new computational method, built on a probabilistic model of VDJ rearrangement, was used to identify disease-linked TCR variants. TCRdb's own reprocessing of the public reads used fastp at Q25 and MiXCR and kept productive beta chains. Rows with one shared CDR3 protein collapse into an entry with the most common genes and DNA. It is TCRdb's table, rather than the study itself, that gives the V and J calls and clone size. For this sample there are approximately 290,000 distinct CDR3 sequences; around 20% appear just once. In total, the top ten clones hold around 3.2% of the sample. Unmatched junction bases come to 14, with V trimmed by 4 bases and J by 10 bases. The CDR3 spans 15 residues, from the cysteine through the phenylalanine. Only the CDR3 region is kept as DNA, spanning 45 bases read in frame from base 1. The germline V gene (reference sequence) supplies CDR1 SGHKS and CDR2 YYEKEE.

General study outcomes and caveats: The disease-linked clones had a CD8+ phenotype and were found at relatively low frequencies in peripheral blood. The disease-linked clones were reported as significantly enriched in matched synovial fluid samples from ankylosing spondylitis patients. Blood from ankylosing spondylitis patients appeared to be characterized by a TCR beta motif made up of about 8 highly homologous amino acid variants. Some motif variants had previously been reported in the synovial fluid and blood of reactive arthritis patients, which suggests shared mechanisms of disease initiation.

Sequences were obtained from blood, either unsorted or a sorted T cell fraction (not recorded which). This receptor chain uses TRBV5-5 and TRBJ2-1; 7 middle bases align to TRBD1. The receptor was isolated from a female donor with ankylosing spondylitis or in good health (not recorded which). The nucleotide sequence is TGTGCCAGCAGCGCGGTTACCGACAGGGTCGGCGAGCAGTTCTTC. Its product reads: CASSAVTDRVGEQFF. The full variable domain, completed from the reference TRBV5-5 and TRBJ2-1 proteins outside the CDR3, reads DAGVTQSPTHLIKTRGQQVTLRCSPISGHKSVSWYQQVLGQGPQFIFQYYEKEERGRGNFPDRFSARQFPNYSSELNVNALLLGDSALYLCASSAVTDRVGEQFFGPGTRLTVL.